This T cell receptor beta chain comes out of a study of CD8 T cells in ankylosing spondylitis. A remark on this clonotype: The antigen is not known.

General study points: Disease-linked clones bore a CD8+ phenotype and were relatively rare in peripheral blood. What appeared characteristic of ankylosing spondylitis blood was a TCR beta motif of several highly homologous variants. As reported, disease-linked clones showed significant enrichment in matched ankylosing spondylitis synovial fluid. Reactive arthritis synovial fluid and blood previously showed some of these motif variants.

Making use of molecular barcodes, quantitative 5'-RACE generated TCR beta libraries. TCRdb re-called the 5' RACE reads through MiXCR, storing one row per CDR3 protein. This table has about 700,000 distinct CDR3 sequences, around 20% appearing once. The germline gives CDR1 ENHRY, CDR2 SYGVKD. The CDR3 sequence is 12 residues long. Trimming cost V 5 bases and J 6 bases, with 9 bases left between them. This clonotype originated in a male donor with ankylosing spondylitis. This sequence joins TRBV10-3 and TRBJ2-3; TRBD1 might be the D (6 bases). The sample consisted of blood, either unsorted or a sorted T cell fraction (not recorded which). CDR3 region: CAISNRDDTQYF. In DNA, the CDR3 is TGTGCCATCAGTAACAGGGATGATACGCAGTATTTT.